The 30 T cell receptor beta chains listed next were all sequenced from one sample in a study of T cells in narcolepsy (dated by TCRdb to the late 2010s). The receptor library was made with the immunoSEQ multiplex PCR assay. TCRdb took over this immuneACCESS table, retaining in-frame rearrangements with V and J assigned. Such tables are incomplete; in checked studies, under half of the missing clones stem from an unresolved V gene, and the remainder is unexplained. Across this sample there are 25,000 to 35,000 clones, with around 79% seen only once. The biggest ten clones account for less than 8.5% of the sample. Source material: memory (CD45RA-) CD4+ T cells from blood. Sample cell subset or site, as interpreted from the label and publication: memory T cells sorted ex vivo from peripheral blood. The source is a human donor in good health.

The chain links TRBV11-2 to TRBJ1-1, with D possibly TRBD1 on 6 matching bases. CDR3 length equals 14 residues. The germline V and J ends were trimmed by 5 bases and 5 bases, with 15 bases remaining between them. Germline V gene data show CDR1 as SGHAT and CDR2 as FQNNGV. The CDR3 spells CASSREGGVTEAFF. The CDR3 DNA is TGTGCCAGCAGCCGTGAGGGGGGGGTAACTGAAGCTTTCTTT.

This CDR3 is CASSARQGANEQYF. CDR3 DNA: TGCGCCAGCAGCGCTCGACAGGGGGCGAACGAGCAGTACTTC. This rearrangement joins TRBV4-3 to TRBJ2-7; 10 nucleotides align to TRBD1. With V trimmed by 5 bases and J by 5 bases, 6 bases remained unmatched. CDR3 length equals 14 residues. The germline gives CDR1 LGHNA, CDR2 YSLEER.

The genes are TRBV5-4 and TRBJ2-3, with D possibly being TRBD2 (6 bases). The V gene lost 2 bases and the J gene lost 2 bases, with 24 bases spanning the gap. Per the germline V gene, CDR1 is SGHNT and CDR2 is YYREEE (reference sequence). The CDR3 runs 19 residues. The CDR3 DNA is TGTGCCAGCAGCTTACCCCCCGGGGGTGGCGGGGTCAACACAGATACGCAGTATTTT. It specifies CASSLPPGGGGVNTDTQYF.

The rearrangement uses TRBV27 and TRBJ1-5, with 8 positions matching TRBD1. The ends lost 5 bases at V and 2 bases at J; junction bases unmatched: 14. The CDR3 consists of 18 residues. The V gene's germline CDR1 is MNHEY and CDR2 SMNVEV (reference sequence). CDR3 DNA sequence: TGTGCCAGCAGTACGGACAGGGAGGGCGGAACGGGCAATCAGCCCCAGCATTTT. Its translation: CASSTDREGGTGNQPQHF.

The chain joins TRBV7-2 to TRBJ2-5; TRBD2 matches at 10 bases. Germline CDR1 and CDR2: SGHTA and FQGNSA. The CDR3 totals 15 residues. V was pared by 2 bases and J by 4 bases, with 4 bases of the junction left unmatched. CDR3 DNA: TGTGCCAGCAGCTTAAGCGGGGGGGCTTTAGAGACCCAGTACTTC. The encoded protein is CASSLSGGALETQYF.

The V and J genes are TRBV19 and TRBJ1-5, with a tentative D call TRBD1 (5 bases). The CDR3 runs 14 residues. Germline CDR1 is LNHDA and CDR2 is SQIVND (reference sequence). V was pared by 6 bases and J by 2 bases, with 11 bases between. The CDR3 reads CASSLIGGNQPQHF. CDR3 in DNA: TGTGCCAGTAGCCTAATAGGGGGCAATCAGCCCCAGCATTTT.

In DNA, the CDR3 is TGTGCCAGCAGCTTAACAGGGACCTATGGCTACACCTTC. It encodes CASSLTGTYGYTF. The chain recombines TRBV7-3 with TRBJ1-2; tentative D call: TRBD1 (5 bases). There are 13 residues in the CDR3. CDR1 and CDR2 from the germline V gene are SGHTA and FQGTGA. Trimming removed 0 bases at V and 4 bases at J, with 6 bases between.

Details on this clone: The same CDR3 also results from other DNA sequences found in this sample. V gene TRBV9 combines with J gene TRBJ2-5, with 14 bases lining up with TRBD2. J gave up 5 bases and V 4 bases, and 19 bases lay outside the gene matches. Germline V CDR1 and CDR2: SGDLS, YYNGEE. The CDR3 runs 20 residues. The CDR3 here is CASSSPGTGTSGGAQETQYF. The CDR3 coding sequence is TGTGCCAGCAGCTCACCCGGGACCGGGACTAGCGGGGGTGCGCAGGAGACCCAGTACTTC.

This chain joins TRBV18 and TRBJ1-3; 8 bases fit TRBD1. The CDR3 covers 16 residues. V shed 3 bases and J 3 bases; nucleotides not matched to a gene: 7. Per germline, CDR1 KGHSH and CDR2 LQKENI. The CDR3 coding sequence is TGTGCCAGCTCACCCTCCCAGACAGGGGTTGGAAACACCATATATTTT. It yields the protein CASSPSQTGVGNTIYF.

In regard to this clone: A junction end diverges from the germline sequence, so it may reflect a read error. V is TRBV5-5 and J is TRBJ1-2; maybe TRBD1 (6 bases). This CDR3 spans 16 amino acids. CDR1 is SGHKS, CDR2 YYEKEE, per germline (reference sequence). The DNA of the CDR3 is TGTGCCAGCAGCTTGGGAGCAGGGGCGGGGAACTCTGGCTACACCTTC. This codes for CASSLGAGAGNSGYTF.

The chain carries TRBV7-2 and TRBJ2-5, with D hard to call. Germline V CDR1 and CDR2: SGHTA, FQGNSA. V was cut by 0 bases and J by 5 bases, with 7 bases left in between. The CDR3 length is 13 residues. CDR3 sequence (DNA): TGTGCCAGCAGCTTAGCTTTTGCGGAGACCCAGTACTTC. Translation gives CASSLAFAETQYF.

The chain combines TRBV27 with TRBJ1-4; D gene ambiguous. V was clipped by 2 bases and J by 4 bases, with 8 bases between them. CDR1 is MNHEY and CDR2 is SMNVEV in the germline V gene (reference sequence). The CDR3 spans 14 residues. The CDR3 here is CASSLERFNEKLFF. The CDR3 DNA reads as TGTGCCAGCAGTTTAGAGCGCTTTAATGAAAAACTGTTTTTT.

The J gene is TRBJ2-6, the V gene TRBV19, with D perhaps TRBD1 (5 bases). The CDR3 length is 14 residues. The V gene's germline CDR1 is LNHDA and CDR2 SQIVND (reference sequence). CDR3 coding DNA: TGTGGGGCGACAGCCACCTCTGGGGCCAACGTCCTGACTTTC. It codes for CGATATSGANVLTF.

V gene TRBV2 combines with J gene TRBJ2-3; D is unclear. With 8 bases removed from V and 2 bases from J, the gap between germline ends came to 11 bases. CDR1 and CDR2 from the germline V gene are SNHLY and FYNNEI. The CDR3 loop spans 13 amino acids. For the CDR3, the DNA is TGTGCCAGCCGTCCCGACCCCACAGATACGCAGTATTTT. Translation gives CASRPDPTDTQYF.

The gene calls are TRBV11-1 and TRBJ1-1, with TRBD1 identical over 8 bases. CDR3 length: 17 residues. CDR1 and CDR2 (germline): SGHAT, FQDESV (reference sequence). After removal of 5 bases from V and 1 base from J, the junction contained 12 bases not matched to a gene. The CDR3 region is CASSAGTGRGRNTEAFF. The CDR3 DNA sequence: TGTGCCAGCAGCGCCGGGACAGGTCGGGGCAGGAACACTGAAGCTTTCTTT.

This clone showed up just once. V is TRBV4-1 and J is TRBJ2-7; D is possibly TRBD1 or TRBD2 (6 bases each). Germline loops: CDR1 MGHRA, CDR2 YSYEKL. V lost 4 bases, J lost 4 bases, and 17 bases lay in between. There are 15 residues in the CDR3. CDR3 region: CASSPAAGQSYEQYF. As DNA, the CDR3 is TGCGCCAGCAGCCCCGCCGCGGGACAATCTTACGAGCAGTACTTC.

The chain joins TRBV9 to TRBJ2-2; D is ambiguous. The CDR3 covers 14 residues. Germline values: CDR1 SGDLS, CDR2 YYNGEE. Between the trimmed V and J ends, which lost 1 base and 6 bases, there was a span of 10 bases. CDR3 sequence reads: CASSVNVAAGELFF. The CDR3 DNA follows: TGTGCCAGCAGCGTAAACGTCGCGGCCGGGGAGCTGTTTTTT.

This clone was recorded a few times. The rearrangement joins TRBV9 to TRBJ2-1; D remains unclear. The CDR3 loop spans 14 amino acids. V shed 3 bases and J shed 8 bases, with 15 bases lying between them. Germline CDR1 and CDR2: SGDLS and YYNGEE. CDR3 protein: CASSERTRIHEQFF. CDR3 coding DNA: TGTGCCAGCAGCGAACGAACTCGGATTCATGAGCAGTTCTTC.

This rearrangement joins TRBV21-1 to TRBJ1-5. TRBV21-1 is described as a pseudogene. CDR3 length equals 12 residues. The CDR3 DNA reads TGTGCCAGCAGCACTCCCGATCAGCCCCAGCATTTT. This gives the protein CASSTPDQPQHF.

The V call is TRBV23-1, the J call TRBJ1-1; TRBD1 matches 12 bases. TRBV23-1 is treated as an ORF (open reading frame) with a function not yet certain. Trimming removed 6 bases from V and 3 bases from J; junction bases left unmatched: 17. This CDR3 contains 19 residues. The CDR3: CASRHTSQGQGAWDTEAFF. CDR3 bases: TGCGCCAGCAGACACACCTCTCAGGGACAGGGGGCATGGGACACTGAAGCTTTCTTT.

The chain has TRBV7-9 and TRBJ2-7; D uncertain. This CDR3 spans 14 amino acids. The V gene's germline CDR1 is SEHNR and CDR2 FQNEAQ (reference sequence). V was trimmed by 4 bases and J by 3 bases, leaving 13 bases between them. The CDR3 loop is CASSSTADDYEQYF. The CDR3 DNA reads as TGTGCCAGCAGCTCCACGGCAGACGACTACGAGCAGTACTTC. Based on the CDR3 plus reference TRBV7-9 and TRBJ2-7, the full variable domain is DTGVSQNPRHKITKRGQNVTFRCDPISEHNRLYWYRQTLGQGPEFLTYFQNEAQLEKSRLLSDRFSAERPKGSFSTLEIQRTEQGDSAMYLCASSSTADDYEQYFGPGTRLTVT.

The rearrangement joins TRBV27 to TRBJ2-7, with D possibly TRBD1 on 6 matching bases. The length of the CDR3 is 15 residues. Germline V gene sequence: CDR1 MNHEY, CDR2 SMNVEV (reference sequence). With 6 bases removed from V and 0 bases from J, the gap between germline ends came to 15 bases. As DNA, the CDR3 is TGTGCCAGCAGGTCCCCTACAGGGAGCTCCTACGAGCAGTACTTC. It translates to CASRSPTGSSYEQYF.

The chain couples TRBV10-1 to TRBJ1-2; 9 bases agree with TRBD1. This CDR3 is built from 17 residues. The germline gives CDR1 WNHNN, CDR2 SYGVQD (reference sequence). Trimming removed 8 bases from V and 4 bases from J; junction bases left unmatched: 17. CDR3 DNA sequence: TGCGCCAGCGGTACGTCGGGACAGGGAAACAAGGCCTATGGCTACACCTTC. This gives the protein CASGTSGQGNKAYGYTF.

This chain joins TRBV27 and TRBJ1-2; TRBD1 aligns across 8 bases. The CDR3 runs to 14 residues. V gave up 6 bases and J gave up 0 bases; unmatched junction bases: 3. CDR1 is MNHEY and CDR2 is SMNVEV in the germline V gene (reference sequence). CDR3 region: CASRRTGTNYGYTF. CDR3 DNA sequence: TGTGCCAGCAGGCGGACAGGGACTAACTATGGCTACACCTTC.

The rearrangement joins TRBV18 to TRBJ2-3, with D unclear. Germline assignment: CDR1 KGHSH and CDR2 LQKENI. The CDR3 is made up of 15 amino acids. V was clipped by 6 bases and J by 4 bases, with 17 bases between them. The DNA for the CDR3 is TGTGCCAGCTCCCCTATGATAAGTGGGGCAGATACGCAGTATTTT. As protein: CASSPMISGADTQYF.

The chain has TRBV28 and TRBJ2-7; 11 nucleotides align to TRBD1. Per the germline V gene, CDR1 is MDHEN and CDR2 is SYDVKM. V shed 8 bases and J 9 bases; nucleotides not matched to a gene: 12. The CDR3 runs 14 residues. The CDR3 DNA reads TGTGCCAGCCGTACCGGGACAGGGGGTGAGGTGCAGTACTTC. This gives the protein CASRTGTGGEVQYF.

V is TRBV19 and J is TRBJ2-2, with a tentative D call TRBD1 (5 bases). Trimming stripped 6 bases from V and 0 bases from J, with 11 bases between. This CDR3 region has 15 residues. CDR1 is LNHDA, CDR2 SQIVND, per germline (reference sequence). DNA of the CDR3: TGTGCCAGTAGGGGTCAGGGCTCGAACACCGGGGAGCTGTTTTTT. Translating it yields CASRGQGSNTGELFF.

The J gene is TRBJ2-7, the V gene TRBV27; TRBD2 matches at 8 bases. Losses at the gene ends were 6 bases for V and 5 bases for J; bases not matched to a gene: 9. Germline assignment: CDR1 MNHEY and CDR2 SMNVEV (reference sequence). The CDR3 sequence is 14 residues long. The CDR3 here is CASRIKRENHEQYF. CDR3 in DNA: TGTGCCAGCAGGATAAAGCGGGAGAACCACGAGCAGTACTTC.

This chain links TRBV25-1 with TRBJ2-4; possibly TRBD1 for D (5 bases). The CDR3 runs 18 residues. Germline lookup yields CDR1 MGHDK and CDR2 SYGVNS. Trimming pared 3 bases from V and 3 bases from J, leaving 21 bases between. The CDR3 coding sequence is TGTGCCAGCAGTGATAGGTGGAAGGGGATATTGGTCAAAAACATTCAGTACTTC. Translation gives CASSDRWKGILVKNIQYF.

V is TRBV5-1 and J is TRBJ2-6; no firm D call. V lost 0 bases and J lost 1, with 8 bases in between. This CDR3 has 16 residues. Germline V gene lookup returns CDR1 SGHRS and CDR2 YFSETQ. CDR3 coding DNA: TGCGCCAGCAGCTTGGGTGTGAAATCTGGGGCCAACGTCCTGACTTTC. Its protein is CASSLGVKSGANVLTF.